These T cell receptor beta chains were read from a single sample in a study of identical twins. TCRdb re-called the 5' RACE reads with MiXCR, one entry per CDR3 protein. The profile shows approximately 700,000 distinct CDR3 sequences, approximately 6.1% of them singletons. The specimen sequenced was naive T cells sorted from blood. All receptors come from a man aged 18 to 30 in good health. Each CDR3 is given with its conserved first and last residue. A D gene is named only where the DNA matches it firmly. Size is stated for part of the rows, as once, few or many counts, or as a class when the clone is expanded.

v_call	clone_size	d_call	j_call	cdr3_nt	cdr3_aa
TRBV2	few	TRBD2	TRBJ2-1	TGCGCGAGCGGGACTAACTACAATGAGCAGTTCTTC	CASGTNYNEQFF
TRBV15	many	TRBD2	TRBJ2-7	TGTGCCACCAGCAGCGGGACTACCTACGAGCAGTACTTC	CATSSGTTYEQYF
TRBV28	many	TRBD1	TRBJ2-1	TGTGCCAGCAGTTCCGAGGACAGGAACCTCTTC	CASSSEDRNLF
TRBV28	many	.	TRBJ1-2	TGTGCCAGCAGGCTACCCGACAGTCAGTATGGCTACACCTTC	CASRLPDSQYGYTF
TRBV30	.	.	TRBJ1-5	TGTGCCTGGAGTCAGGGATTGTGGAATCAGCCCCAGCATTTT	CAWSQGLWNQPQHF
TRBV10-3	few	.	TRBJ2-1	TGTGCCATCAGTGACCTCGAGGCTGACAATGAGCAGTTCTTC	CAISDLEADNEQFF
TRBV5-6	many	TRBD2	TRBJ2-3	TGTGCCAGCAGCCTGCTAGCGGGAGAGGTAACAGATACGCAGTATTTT	CASSLLAGEVTDTQYF
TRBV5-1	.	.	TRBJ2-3	TGCGCCAGCAGCTTGGGGAGCGATCGTCGCACAGATACGCAGTATTTT	CASSLGSDRRTDTQYF
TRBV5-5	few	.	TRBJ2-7	TGTGCCAGCAGCTTGCACCGGGCGAGCGAGCAGTACTTC	CASSLHRASEQYF
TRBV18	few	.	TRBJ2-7	TGTGCCAGCTCACCACAGGGTTCCAACTACGAGCAGTACTTC	CASSPQGSNYEQYF
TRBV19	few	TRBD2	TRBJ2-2	TGTGCCAGTAGTGTTCCGGGACTAGCGGGAACCGGGGAGCTGTTTTTT	CASSVPGLAGTGELFF
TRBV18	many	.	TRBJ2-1	TGTGCCAGCTCACCACGGGGTCCCAATGAGCAGTTCTTC	CASSPRGPNEQFF
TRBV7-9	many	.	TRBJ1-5	TGTGCCAGCAGCTTAGGACCGGTTAGCGGACAGCCCCAGCATTTT	CASSLGPVSGQPQHF
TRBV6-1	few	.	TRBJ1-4	TGTGCCAGCAGTCTATATGGAACTAATGAAAAACTGTTTTTT	CASSLYGTNEKLFF
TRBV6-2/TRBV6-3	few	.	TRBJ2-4	TGTGCCAGCAGTCCCCTGGGGTCCATTCAGTACTTC	CASSPLGSIQYF
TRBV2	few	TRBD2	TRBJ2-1	TGTGCCAGCTCTAGCGGGAGAGTGGGCAATGAGCAGTTCTTC	CASSSGRVGNEQFF
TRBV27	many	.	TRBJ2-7	TGTGCCAGCACCAAACGGCTGACTAAGGTTACCTACGAGCAGTACTTC	CASTKRLTKVTYEQYF